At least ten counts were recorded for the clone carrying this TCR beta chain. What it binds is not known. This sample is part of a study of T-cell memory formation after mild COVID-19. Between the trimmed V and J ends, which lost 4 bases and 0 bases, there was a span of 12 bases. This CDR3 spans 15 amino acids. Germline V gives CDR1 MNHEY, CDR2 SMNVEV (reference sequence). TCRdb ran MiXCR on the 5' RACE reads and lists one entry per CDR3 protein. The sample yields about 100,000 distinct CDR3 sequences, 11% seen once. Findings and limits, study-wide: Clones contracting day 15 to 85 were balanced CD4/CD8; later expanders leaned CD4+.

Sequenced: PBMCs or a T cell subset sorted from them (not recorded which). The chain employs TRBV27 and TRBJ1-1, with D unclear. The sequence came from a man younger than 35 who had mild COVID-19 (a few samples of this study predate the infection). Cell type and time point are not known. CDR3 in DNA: TGTGCCAGCAGTTCCTGGGTCAATATGAACACTGAAGCTTTCTTT. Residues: CASSSWVNMNTEAFF.